This T cell receptor beta chain appears in the sequencing data of a study of blood T cell repertoires in COVID-19. Study information: Samples came from the United States, Italy and Spain, spanning acute and convalescent COVID-19. T cells, B-cell-depleted T cells, or PBMCs supplied cDNA or gDNA.

This clone was picked up one time. The CDR3 totals 18 residues. J gave up 6 bases and V 1 base, and 9 bases lay outside the gene matches. Per the germline V gene, CDR1 is SEHNR and CDR2 is FQNEAQ (reference sequence). Assay: immunoSEQ multiplex PCR; the TCRdb copy retains only in-frame clones and omits some. Among 350,000 to 400,000 clones listed, around 89% were seen once. One Seattle source followed patients from active infection through their disease course. This chain uses TRBV7-9 with TRBJ1-6, with 10 bases lining up with TRBD1. Material: peripheral blood. This clonotype originated in a woman aged 25-40 years with COVID-19, enrolled during active disease. CDR3 nucleotides: TGTGCCAGCAGCTTAGATCCGGGACAGGGGCTCGCTAATTCACCCCTCCACTTT. This translates into CASSLDPGQGLANSPLHF.